The 9 T cell receptor beta chains given below trace back to one sample, sequenced in a study of shared clonotypes between healthy human individuals. The data were produced by immunoSEQ multiplex PCR, yet TCRdb's version contains in-frame clones alone and is incomplete. This table has 2.5 million or so clones, around nine tenths appearing once. The sequencing input was naive CD4+ T cells sorted from blood. Subset described: CD45RA+ positively selected. The receptors here all came from a man aged 18 to 29 in good health.

V is TRBV9 and J is TRBJ2-1, with 11 bases fitting TRBD2. Germline assignment: CDR1 SGDLS and CDR2 YYNGEE. This CDR3 region has 17 residues. J lost 5 bases, V lost 4 bases, and 11 bases had no gene match. CDR3 loop: CASSSSGGLAENNEQFF. CDR3 DNA sequence: TGTGCCAGCAGCTCCAGCGGGGGACTAGCGGAAAACAATGAGCAGTTCTTC. The full variable domain, rest sourced from reference TRBV9 and TRBJ2-1, is DSGVTQTPKHLITATGQRVTLRCSPRSGDLSVYWYQQSLDQGLQFLIQYYNGEERAKGNILERFSAQQFPDLHSELNLSSLELGDSALYFCASSSSGGLAENNEQFFGPGTRLTVL.

The chain recombines TRBV12-5 with TRBJ2-3; perhaps TRBD2 as D (6 bases). This CDR3 is built from 14 residues. The V end was cut by 7 bases, the J end by 3 bases, with 14 bases between. CDR1 and CDR2 (germline): LGHNT, FRNRAP. The CDR3 reads CASAQNGGTDTQYF. DNA of the CDR3: TGTGCTAGTGCCCAAAACGGGGGTACAGATACGCAGTATTTT.

As DNA, the CDR3 is TGTGCCAGCAGCTTGGACGCTGGGGCCAACGTCCTGACTTTC. Translating gives CASSLDAGANVLTF. This rearrangement joins TRBV6-5 to TRBJ2-6; unclear D gene. This CDR3 comprises 14 residues. V was pared by 6 bases and J by 2 bases, with 8 bases between. Germline CDR1 reads MNHEY; CDR2 reads SVGAGI.

The chain combines TRBV18 with TRBJ1-2, with D perhaps TRBD1 (6 bases). V was shortened by 8 bases and J by 1 base, with 14 bases between the two germline ends. The CDR3 sequence is 14 residues long. Germline values: CDR1 KGHSH, CDR2 LQKENI. CDR3 residues: CASLRQESNYGYTF. The CDR3, as DNA: TGTGCCAGCCTTAGACAGGAAAGTAACTATGGCTACACCTTC.

The chain recombines TRBV4-1 with TRBJ2-7; 11 nucleotides agree with TRBD2. This CDR3 comprises 18 residues. Germline CDR1 reads MGHRA; CDR2 reads YSYEKL. The junction had 11 bases not matched to a gene; V was cut back by 0 bases and J by 4 bases. The CDR3 reads CASSQEALRLAGIYEQYF. CDR3 nucleotide sequence: TGCGCCAGCAGCCAAGAAGCCCTAAGACTAGCGGGAATTTACGAGCAGTACTTC.

The chain combines TRBV15 with TRBJ2-7, with 7 bases matching TRBD2. CDR1 is LNHNV, CDR2 YYDKDF, per germline (reference sequence). The J segment lost 4 bases and the V segment lost 1 base, leaving 4 bases of the junction unmatched. The CDR3 runs to 14 residues. The CDR3 DNA sequence: TGTGCCACCAGCAGAGTAGCGGGCTTTTACGAGCAGTACTTC. Translated: CATSRVAGFYEQYF.

The count of this clone is one. The chain employs TRBV27 and TRBJ2-2; 7 positions match TRBD2. Germline loops: CDR1 MNHEY, CDR2 SMNVEV (reference sequence). Losses at the gene ends were 4 bases for V and 6 bases for J; bases not matched to a gene: 2. The CDR3 loop spans 13 amino acids. CDR3 DNA: TGTGCCAGCAGTTGGGGAGGGCCCGGGGAGCTGTTTTTT. This codes for CASSWGGPGELFF.

The V gene is TRBV9, the J gene TRBJ2-7; tentatively, D is TRBD1 or TRBD2 (6 bases each). V lost 2 bases, J lost 2 bases, and 14 bases lay in between. Germline V lookup: CDR1 SGDLS, CDR2 YYNGEE. The length of the CDR3 is 15 residues. The CDR3 bases are TGTGCCAGCAGCGTCGAGGGGGGATTCACCTACGAGCAGTACTTC. This sequence encodes CASSVEGGFTYEQYF.

The chain combines TRBV11-2 with TRBJ1-1; a weak D match, TRBD1 (5 bases). There are 13 residues in the CDR3. The germline V gene has CDR1 SGHAT and CDR2 FQNNGV. Between the trimmed V and J ends, which lost 3 bases and 5 bases, there was a span of 10 bases. The CDR3: CASSFTKGTEAFF. CDR3 bases: TGTGCCAGCAGCTTTACTAAGGGGACTGAAGCTTTCTTT.